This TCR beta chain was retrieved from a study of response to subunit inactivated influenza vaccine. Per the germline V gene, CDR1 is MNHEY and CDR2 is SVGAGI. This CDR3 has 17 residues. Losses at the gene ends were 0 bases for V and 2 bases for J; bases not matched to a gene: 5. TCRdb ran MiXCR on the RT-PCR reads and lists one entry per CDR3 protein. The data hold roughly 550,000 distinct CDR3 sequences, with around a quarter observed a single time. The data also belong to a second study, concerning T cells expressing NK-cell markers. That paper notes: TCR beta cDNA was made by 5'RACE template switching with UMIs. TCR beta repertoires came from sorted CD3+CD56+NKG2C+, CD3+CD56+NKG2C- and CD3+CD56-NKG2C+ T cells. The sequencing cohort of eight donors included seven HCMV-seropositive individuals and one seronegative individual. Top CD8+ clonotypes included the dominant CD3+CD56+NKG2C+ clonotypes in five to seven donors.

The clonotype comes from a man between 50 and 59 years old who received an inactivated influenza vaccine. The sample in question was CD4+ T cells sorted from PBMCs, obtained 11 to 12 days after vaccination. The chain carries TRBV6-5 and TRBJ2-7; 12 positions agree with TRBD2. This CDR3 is CASSYSASGRDTYEQYF. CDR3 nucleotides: TGTGCCAGCAGTTACTCGGCTAGCGGGAGGGATACCTACGAGCAGTACTTC.